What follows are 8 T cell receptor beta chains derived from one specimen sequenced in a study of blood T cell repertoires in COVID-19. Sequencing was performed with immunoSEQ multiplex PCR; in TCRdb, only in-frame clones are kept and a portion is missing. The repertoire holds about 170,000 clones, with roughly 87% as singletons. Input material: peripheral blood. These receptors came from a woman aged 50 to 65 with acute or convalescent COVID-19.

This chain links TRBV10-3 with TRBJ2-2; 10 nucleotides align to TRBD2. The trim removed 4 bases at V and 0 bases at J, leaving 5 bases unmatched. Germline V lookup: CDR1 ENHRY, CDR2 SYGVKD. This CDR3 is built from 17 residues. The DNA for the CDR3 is TGTGCCATCAGTGGGGCTAGCGGGGGACCGAACACCGGGGAGCTGTTTTTT. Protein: CAISGASGGPNTGELFF.

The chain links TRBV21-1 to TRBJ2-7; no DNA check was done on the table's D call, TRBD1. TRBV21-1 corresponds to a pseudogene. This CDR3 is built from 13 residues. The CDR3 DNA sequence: TGTGCCAGCAGCAAAGGTGGGACAGGCGAGCAGTACTTC. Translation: CASSKGGTGEQYF.

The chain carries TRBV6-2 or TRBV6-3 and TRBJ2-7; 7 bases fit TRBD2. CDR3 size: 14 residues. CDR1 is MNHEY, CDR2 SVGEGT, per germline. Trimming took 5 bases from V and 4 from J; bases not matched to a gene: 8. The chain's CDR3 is CASSRSGAGYEQYF. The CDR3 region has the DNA TGTGCCAGCAGTCGCAGCGGGGCTGGGTACGAGCAGTACTTC.

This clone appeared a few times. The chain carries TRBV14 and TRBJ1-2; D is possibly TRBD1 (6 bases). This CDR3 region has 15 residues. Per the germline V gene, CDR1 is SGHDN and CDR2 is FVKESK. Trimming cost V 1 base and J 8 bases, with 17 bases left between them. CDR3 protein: CASSQVGRDRRGYTF. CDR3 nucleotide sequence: TGTGCCAGCAGCCAAGTGGGCCGAGACAGGCGGGGCTACACCTTC.

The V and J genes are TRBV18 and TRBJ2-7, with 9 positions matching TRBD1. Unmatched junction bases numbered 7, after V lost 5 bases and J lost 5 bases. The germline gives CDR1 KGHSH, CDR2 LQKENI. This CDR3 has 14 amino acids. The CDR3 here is CASSKSTGGDEQYF. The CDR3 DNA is TGTGCCAGCTCAAAAAGTACAGGGGGCGACGAGCAGTACTTC. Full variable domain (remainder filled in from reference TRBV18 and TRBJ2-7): NAGVMQNPRHLVRRRGQEARLRCSPMKGHSHVYWYRQLPEEGLKFMVYLQKENIIDESGMPKERFSAEFPKEGPSILRIQQVVRGDSAAYFCASSKSTGGDEQYFGPGTRLTVT.

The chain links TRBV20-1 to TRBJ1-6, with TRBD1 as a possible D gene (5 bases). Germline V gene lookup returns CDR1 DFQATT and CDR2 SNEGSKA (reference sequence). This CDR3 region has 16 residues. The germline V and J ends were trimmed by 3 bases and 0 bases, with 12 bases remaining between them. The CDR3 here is CSASVGRDSYNSPLHF. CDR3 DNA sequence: TGCAGTGCTAGTGTAGGCAGGGACTCCTATAATTCACCCCTCCACTTT.

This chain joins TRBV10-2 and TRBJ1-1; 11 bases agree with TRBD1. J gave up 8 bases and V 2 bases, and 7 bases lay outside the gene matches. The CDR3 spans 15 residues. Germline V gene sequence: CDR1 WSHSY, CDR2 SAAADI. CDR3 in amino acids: CASSERTGGEGEAFF. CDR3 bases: TGCGCCAGCAGTGAGAGGACAGGGGGCGAGGGGGAAGCTTTCTTT.

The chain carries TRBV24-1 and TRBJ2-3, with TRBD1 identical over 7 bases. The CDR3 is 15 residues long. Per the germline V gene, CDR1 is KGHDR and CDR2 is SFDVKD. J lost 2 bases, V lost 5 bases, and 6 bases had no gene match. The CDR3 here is CATSGLTGPTDTQYF. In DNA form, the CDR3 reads TGTGCCACCAGTGGCCTGACAGGGCCCACAGATACGCAGTATTTT.